What follows are 23 T cell receptor beta chains derived from one specimen sequenced in a study of T cells in Graves' hyperthyroidism and ophthalmopathy. RNA transcripts served as the template for amplifying TCR beta CDR3 regions. HTBI primers drove first-round RT-PCR of the TCR CDR3. TCRdb recomputed calls from the multiplex PCR reads with MiXCR, one row per CDR3 protein. The data contain around 700,000 distinct CDR3 sequences, around a sixth of them singletons. The specimen sequenced was blood. The receptors were sampled from a woman in her fifties or sixties with Graves' hyperthyroidism that later progressed to Graves' ophthalmopathy.

This clonotype was found a few times. The chain carries TRBV7-9 and TRBJ1-2; D is perhaps TRBD1 (5 bases). Trimming removed 7 bases from V and 0 bases from J, with 12 bases in between. Germline loops: CDR1 SEHNR, CDR2 FQNEAQ (reference sequence). CDR3 length: 14 residues. CDR3 residues: CASMGTGTNYGYTF. CDR3 DNA sequence: TGTGCCAGCATGGGGACGGGGACTAACTATGGCTACACCTTC.

The V and J genes are TRBV3-1 and TRBJ2-7; D might be TRBD1 or TRBD2, each matching 5 bases. In germline, CDR1 is LGHDT, CDR2 YNNKEL (reference sequence). The CDR3 runs 12 residues. Trimming took off 4 bases at V and 7 bases at J, with 11 bases between the two ends. The CDR3 reads CASSPDGAEQYF. CDR3 in DNA: TGTGCCAGCAGCCCCGACGGGGCAGAGCAGTACTTC.

This rearrangement joins TRBV19 to TRBJ2-5; tentative D call: TRBD1 (5 bases). CDR3 size: 13 residues. V dropped 5 bases and J dropped 3 bases, with 10 bases sitting between them. Germline values: CDR1 LNHDA, CDR2 SQIVND (reference sequence). In DNA form, the CDR3 reads TGTGCCAGTAGTCATAACAGGAAAGAGACCCAGTACTTC. This gives the protein CASSHNRKETQYF.

This clonotype was counted many times. The chain has TRBV28 and TRBJ2-5, with D possibly TRBD1 on 6 matching bases. The CDR3 covers 14 residues. CDR1 and CDR2 from the germline V gene are MDHEN and SYDVKM. V gave up 5 bases and J gave up 3 bases, with 13 bases separating them. The CDR3 DNA follows: TGTGCCAGCAGTCTTGATAGGACAGAAGAGACCCAGTACTTC. This translates into CASSLDRTEETQYF.

This clonotype was counted many times. This chain uses TRBV20-1 with TRBJ1-1; 7 positions match TRBD1. The germline CDR1 and CDR2 sequences are DFQATT and SNEGSKA (reference sequence). J lost 4 bases, V lost 0 bases, and 11 bases had no gene match. The CDR3 runs to 16 residues. The CDR3 nucleotides are TGCAGTGCTAGAGATCGGGGAACAGGGGTTAGCACTGAAGCTTTCTTT. Amino acids: CSARDRGTGVSTEAFF.

This clonotype occurred many times. The chain combines TRBV30 with TRBJ1-1, with 8 positions matching TRBD1. The CDR3 has 16 amino acids. Looked up from germline, CDR1 is GTSNPN and CDR2 is SVGIG (reference sequence). Trimming at V came to 2 bases and at J to 6 bases, leaving 14 bases not matched to a gene. Here the CDR3 DNA reads TGTGCCTGGAGTTCGCGGCAGGGGGCTATTGTTCCTGAAGCTTTCTTT. Translating gives CAWSSRQGAIVPEAFF.

The rearrangement links TRBV11-2 to TRBJ2-5, with TRBD2 identical over 10 bases. The CDR3 covers 18 residues. V shed 6 bases and J 2 bases; nucleotides not matched to a gene: 15. Looked up from germline, CDR1 is SGHAT and CDR2 is FQNNGV. The CDR3 is CASRPSTSGDLRQETQYF. In DNA form, the CDR3 reads TGTGCCAGCAGACCAAGTACTAGCGGGGACCTACGTCAAGAGACCCAGTACTTC.

This clonotype has a handful of counts. The chain links TRBV24-1 to TRBJ2-3; 9 bases match TRBD2. The CDR3 spans 16 residues. Germline assignment: CDR1 KGHDR and CDR2 SFDVKD. Trimming at V came to 7 bases and at J to 1 base, leaving 8 bases not matched to a gene. The CDR3, as DNA: TGTGCCACCAGCGATCCTAGCGGGGTGGGCACAGATACGCAGTATTTT. It codes for CATSDPSGVGTDTQYF.

The V and J genes are TRBV6-1 and TRBJ1-1, with D unresolved. Germline lookup yields CDR1 MNHNS and CDR2 SASEGT. The CDR3 has 13 amino acids. V was clipped by 6 bases and J by 3 bases, with 11 bases between them. The CDR3 nucleotides are TGTGCCAGCAGACCAGAGACATACACTGAAGCTTTCTTT. Protein product: CASRPETYTEAFF.

This clonotype was recorded many times. The gene calls are TRBV6-2 or TRBV6-3 and TRBJ2-7; D not resolved. The CDR3 runs 13 residues. The ends were cut back, 5 bases at V and 4 bases at J, with 12 bases in the middle. The germline V gene encodes CDR1 MNHEY and CDR2 SVGEGT. The CDR3 sequence: CASSPIDTYEQYF. CDR3 DNA: TGTGCCAGCAGTCCCATCGACACGTACGAGCAGTACTTC.

The CDR3 coding sequence is TGCAGTGCTTCGGACAGGTGGGATGAAAAACTGTTTTTT. Translation: CSASDRWDEKLFF. The rearrangement joins TRBV20-1 to TRBJ1-4; 7 nucleotides line up with TRBD1. The V and J ends lost 5 bases and 6 bases, in that order; junction bases with no gene match: 6. Germline V CDR1 and CDR2: DFQATT, SNEGSKA (reference sequence). The CDR3 spans 13 residues.

This clonotype was detected only a few times. The chain couples TRBV18 to TRBJ1-1; TRBD1 agrees at 8 bases. In germline, CDR1 is KGHSH, CDR2 LQKENI. The CDR3 contains 16 residues. V lost 3 bases and J lost 0; bases outside the gene matches: 6. The CDR3 reads CASSPSTGGMNTEAFF. CDR3 DNA: TGTGCCAGCTCACCGTCAACAGGGGGGATGAACACTGAAGCTTTCTTT. Full variable domain (missing parts from reference TRBV18 and TRBJ1-1): NAGVMQNPRHLVRRRGQEARLRCSPMKGHSHVYWYRQLPEEGLKFMVYLQKENIIDESGMPKERFSAEFPKEGPSILRIQQVVRGDSAAYFCASSPSTGGMNTEAFFGQGTRLTVV.

This clonotype came up a few times. CDR3 loop: CASSIGLAGEYNEQFF. In nucleotides, the CDR3 is TGTGCCAGTAGTATTGGACTAGCGGGGGAGTACAATGAGCAGTTCTTC. The rearrangement uses TRBV19 and TRBJ2-1; 13 bases align to TRBD2. The CDR3 loop spans 16 amino acids. Germline CDR1 reads LNHDA; CDR2 reads SQIVND (reference sequence). V was pared by 3 bases and J by 4 bases, with 3 bases of the junction left unmatched.

Many counts were recorded for this clonotype. The rearrangement links TRBV3-1 to TRBJ2-7; no reliable D call. Germline V lookup: CDR1 LGHDT, CDR2 YNNKEL (reference sequence). The CDR3 totals 12 residues. The germline V and J ends were trimmed by 6 bases and 3 bases, with 9 bases remaining between them. DNA of the CDR3: TGTGCCAGCAGTTCGGCCGGCTACGAGCAGTACTTC. Translating gives CASSSAGYEQYF.

This clonotype was found many times. This chain connects TRBV3-1 to TRBJ2-2; D not certain. Trimming took off 0 bases at V and 2 bases at J, with 10 bases between the two ends. Germline lookup yields CDR1 LGHDT and CDR2 YNNKEL (reference sequence). This CDR3 region has 16 residues. CDR3 protein: CASSQEYPRNTGELFF. In DNA form, the CDR3 reads TGTGCCAGCAGCCAAGAATACCCCCGAAACACCGGGGAGCTGTTTTTT.

This clonotype was counted many times. The V and J genes are TRBV30 and TRBJ1-2; unclear D gene. CDR3 size: 11 residues. Germline-derived CDR1 and CDR2 are GTSNPN and SVGIG (reference sequence). V was pared by 1 base and J by 4 bases, with 4 bases between. In nucleotides, the CDR3 is TGTGCCTGGAGTGGGCCCTATGGCTACACCTTC. Translated, it gives CAWSGPYGYTF.

This clonotype came up a few times. The chain carries TRBV6-2 or TRBV6-3 and TRBJ1-1; D remains unclear. Looked up from germline, CDR1 is MNHEY and CDR2 is SVGEGT. Trimming cost V 11 bases and J 3 bases, with 16 bases left between them. The CDR3 runs 13 residues. CDR3 sequence reads: CAAGVGIDTEAFF. The CDR3 DNA sequence: TGTGCCGCCGGAGTGGGGATTGACACTGAAGCTTTCTTT.

In its sample, this clonotype was seen many times. V gene TRBV2 combines with J gene TRBJ1-5, with D unclear. The V end lost 2 bases, the J end lost 0 bases, and 8 bases lay between the germline ends. This CDR3 has 15 residues. Germline V gene lookup returns CDR1 SNHLY and CDR2 FYNNEI. The CDR3 DNA sequence: TGTGCCAGCAGTGAAAATAGTGTTAGCAATCAGCCCCAGCATTTT. This translates into CASSENSVSNQPQHF.

The V and J genes are TRBV5-5 and TRBJ1-2; D uncertain. Germline V gene sequence: CDR1 SGHKS, CDR2 YYEKEE (reference sequence). The V end was cut by 0 bases, the J end by 4 bases, with 19 bases between. The CDR3 is 17 residues long. In nucleotides, the CDR3 is TGTGCCAGCAGCTTGGACGCACGCCCGCTGGATGGCTATGGCTACACCTTC. It encodes CASSLDARPLDGYGYTF. Full variable domain (remainder filled in from reference TRBV5-5 and TRBJ1-2): DAGVTQSPTHLIKTRGQQVTLRCSPISGHKSVSWYQQVLGQGPQFIFQYYEKEERGRGNFPDRFSARQFPNYSSELNVNALLLGDSALYLCASSLDARPLDGYGYTFGSGTRLTVV.

On this clonotype itself: A read error may produce the germline difference seen at one junction end. Here the CDR3 reads CASSARLANTRELFF. The CDR3 DNA follows: TGTGCCAGCAGTGCCCGACTAGCGAACACCAGGGAGCTGTTTTTT. The chain employs TRBV6-1 and TRBJ2-2, with 8 bases lining up with TRBD2. The CDR3 has 15 residues. Germline lookup yields CDR1 MNHNS and CDR2 SASEGT.

This clonotype showed up just a few times. The chain joins TRBV11-2 to TRBJ2-1; 8 nucleotides agree with TRBD1. CDR3 length: 17 amino acids. V gave up 1 base and J gave up 4 bases; unmatched junction bases: 9. Looked up from germline, CDR1 is SGHAT and CDR2 is FQNNGV. CDR3 sequence reads: CASSLGGAGGIYNEQFF. The CDR3 region has the DNA TGTGCCAGCAGCTTAGGCGGAGCAGGGGGCATTTACAATGAGCAGTTCTTC.

This clonotype was counted only a few times. This chain links TRBV24-1 with TRBJ2-1; D call uncertain. Looked up from germline, CDR1 is KGHDR and CDR2 is SFDVKD. V was clipped by 2 bases and J by 4 bases, with 8 bases between them. This CDR3 has 14 amino acids. DNA of the CDR3: TGTGCCACCAGTGATTCTGCACCTTACAATGAGCAGTTCTTC. Translation gives CATSDSAPYNEQFF.

This chain uses TRBV4-1 with TRBJ2-2; D gene uncertain. V lost 2 bases to trimming and J lost 8 bases, with 9 bases between them. The germline V gene encodes CDR1 MGHRA and CDR2 YSYEKL. This CDR3 region has 13 residues. CDR3 sequence reads: CASSQKQSGELFF. The CDR3 DNA follows: TGCGCCAGCAGCCAAAAACAGTCAGGGGAGCTGTTTTTT.